This T cell receptor (beta chain) derives from a study of regulatory T cells in long-lasting Graves disease. The CDR3 totals 12 residues. Germline loops: CDR1 KGHSH, CDR2 LQKENI. V was clipped by 8 bases and J by 6 bases; unmatched bases: 4. Investigators prepared the TCR beta libraries by applying iRepertoire HTBI primers and Arm-PCR of CDR3 regions. Using its own MiXCR run on the multiplex PCR reads, TCRdb lists one record per CDR3 protein. The data hold under 800,000 distinct CDR3 sequences, with 15% to 20% observed a single time. Time point defined: newly diagnosed GD, antithyroid drugs for less than 3 months. Generation of the TCR library employed RNA extracted from PBMCs. Study results and limitations: Comparison showed that persistent patients shared more public clonotypes (about 3,000) than new patients (about 970).

This clonotype was counted many times. The antigen is not known. The sample also formed part of further work on T cells in Graves' hyperthyroidism and ophthalmopathy. From that paper: Uncontrolled infection, other autoimmune disease, pregnancy and lactation each barred patients from inclusion. Carried out on the TCR CDR3, a first-round RT-PCR used the HTBI primer set.

The sample here was peripheral blood mononuclear cells (PBMCs), taken at new diagnosis, from a patient treated with antithyroid drugs. The clonotype comes from a woman younger than 45 with Graves disease. The V and J genes are TRBV18 and TRBJ2-1; 7 nucleotides line up with TRBD1. The DNA for the CDR3 is TGTGCCAGCAGGGGGCCAGGCAATGAGCAGTTCTTC. It codes for CASRGPGNEQFF.